The entry below gives a single T cell receptor beta chain sequence along with its context. The CDR3 sequence is 14 residues long. Germline assignment: CDR1 SQVTM and CDR2 ANQGSEA. V lost 7 bases to trimming and J lost 4 bases; unmatched junction nucleotides: 11. These data come from a study of blood T cell repertoires in COVID-19. About the research overall: In each case, the material was cDNA or gDNA derived from T cells, B-cell-depleted T cells, or PBMCs.

The repertoire was sequenced with immunoSEQ multiplex PCR; TCRdb's copy has only in-frame clones and lacks some. The profile covers hundreds of thousands of clones, with roughly 88% appearing a single time and over 1.3% taken by the ten largest. The V call is TRBV29-1, the J call TRBJ1-1; 8 positions match TRBD1. The origin of this receptor is a woman aged 25 to 39 with active or convalescent COVID-19. Sample: peripheral blood. CDR3 residues: CSAPQGALSTEAFF. The CDR3, as DNA: TGCAGCGCCCCTCAGGGGGCTCTGAGCACTGAAGCTTTCTTT.